The present T cell receptor (beta chain) was sequenced within a study of cytomegalovirus exposure and HLA in healthy donors. Study-level information: Samples from HLA-typed donors yielded some 85 million unique TCRs in an early data release. Whole-study results and caveats: A later analysis reportedly found fewer N-insertions in an Asian-associated ancestry cluster than the approximately 670-donor mean.

A word on this clone: Its antigen is still unknown.

Healthy bone marrow donors supplied every sample. Trimming left V 5 bases short and J 5 bases short, with 7 bases between. The CDR3 has 12 amino acids. Germline V gene lookup returns CDR1 LNHNV and CDR2 YYDKDF (reference sequence). 60 Vbeta and 13 Jbeta primers were used in PCR. Sequencing was performed with immunoSEQ multiplex PCR; in TCRdb, only in-frame clones are kept and a portion is missing. Of roughly 180,000 clones listed, more than 70% are singletons. The sequence came from a male donor in good health and CMV-seronegative. The rearrangement links TRBV15 to TRBJ2-1; D remains unclear. Material for sequencing was PBMCs. The CDR3 DNA reads TGTGCCACCAGCCGACAAAACAATGAGCAGTTCTTC. It codes for CATSRQNNEQFF.